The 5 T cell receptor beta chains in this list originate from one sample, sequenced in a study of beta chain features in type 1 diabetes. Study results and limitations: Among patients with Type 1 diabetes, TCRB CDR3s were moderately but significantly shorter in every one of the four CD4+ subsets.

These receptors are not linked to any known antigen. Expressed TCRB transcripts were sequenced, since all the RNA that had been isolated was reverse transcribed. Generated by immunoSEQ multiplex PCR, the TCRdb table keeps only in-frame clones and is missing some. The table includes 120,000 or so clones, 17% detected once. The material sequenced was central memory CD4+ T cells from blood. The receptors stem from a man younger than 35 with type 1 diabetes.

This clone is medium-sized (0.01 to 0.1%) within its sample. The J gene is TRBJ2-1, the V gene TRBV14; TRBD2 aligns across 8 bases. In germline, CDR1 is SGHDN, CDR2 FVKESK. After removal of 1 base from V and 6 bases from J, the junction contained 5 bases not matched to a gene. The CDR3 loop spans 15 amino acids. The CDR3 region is CASSQGGTRSNEQFF. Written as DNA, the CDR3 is TGTGCCAGCAGCCAAGGTGGGACTAGATCCAATGAGCAGTTCTTC.

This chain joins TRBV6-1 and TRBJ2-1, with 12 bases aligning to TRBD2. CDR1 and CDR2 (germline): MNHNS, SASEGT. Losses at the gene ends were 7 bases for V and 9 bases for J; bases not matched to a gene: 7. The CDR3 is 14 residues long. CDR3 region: CASTRLAGEGEQFF. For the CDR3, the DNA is TGTGCCAGCACAAGACTAGCGGGAGAAGGTGAGCAGTTCTTC.

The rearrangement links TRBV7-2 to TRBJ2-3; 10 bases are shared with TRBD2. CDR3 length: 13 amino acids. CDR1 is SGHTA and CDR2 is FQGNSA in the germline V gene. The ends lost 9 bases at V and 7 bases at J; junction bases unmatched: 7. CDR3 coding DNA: TGTGCCAGTACAGCGGGAGGGGGGAATACGCAGTATTTT. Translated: CASTAGGGNTQYF.

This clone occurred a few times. The CDR3 sequence: CASSVGGGTGQETQYF. The CDR3 DNA reads TGTGCCAGCAGCGTAGGTGGAGGGACTGGCCAAGAGACCCAGTACTTC. The chain has TRBV9 and TRBJ2-5; maybe TRBD2 (6 bases). Trimming removed 0 bases at V and 1 base at J, with 13 bases between. Per germline, CDR1 SGDLS and CDR2 YYNGEE. The length of the CDR3 is 16 residues.

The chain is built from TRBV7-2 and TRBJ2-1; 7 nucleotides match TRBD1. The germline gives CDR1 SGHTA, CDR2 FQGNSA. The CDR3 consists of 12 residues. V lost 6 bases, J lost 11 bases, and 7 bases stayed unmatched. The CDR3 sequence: CASSPRDSQQFF. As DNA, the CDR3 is TGTGCCAGCAGTCCCAGGGACAGCCAGCAGTTCTTC.